Below, one TCR beta chain is given with its context. Its specific antigen is unknown. No base quality information exists; no much larger clone differs at one position. The roughly 42 donors, aged roughly 6 to 100 years, were systemically healthy Caucasian individuals from Russia. Each donor gave ten milliliters of peripheral blood, drawn into EDTA-treated Vacutainer tubes. PBMCs were isolated by Ficoll-Paque density-gradient centrifugation, with at least 6 million obtained per sample. Trizol reagent was used to extract total RNA from PBMCs, with at least 6 micrograms per sample. The percentages of naive CD45RAhigh/CD27high T cells were determined by flow cytometry on a PBMC aliquot from every donor. Trimming leaves V shorter by 9 bases and J shorter by 7 bases, with the junction holding 9 bases beyond the gene matches. The CDR3 spans 14 residues, from the cysteine through the phenylalanine. The CDR3 DNA has 42 bases and is translated from base 1.

Libraries were prepared through 5' RACE. Data came from an Illumina HiSeq 2500. The second PCR ran for about 7 to 11 cycles and used a J-beta primer mix along with a sample-barcoded 5' primer. Each TCR beta cDNA molecule received a unique molecular identifier from a template-switch 5' adaptor carrying 12 random nucleotides. Each sample yielded at least 3 million CDR3-containing paired-end reads. First-strand cDNA synthesis was performed from all RNA using the Mint cDNA synthesis kit, with priming by a TRBC-specific oligonucleotide. All cDNA was treated with uracil-DNA glycosylase and then went through a first 18-cycle PCR with the universal primers M1SS and BC2_uni_R. The authors' analysis ran thus. Normalization of each sample was performed by random selection of 1 million high-quality reads, each carrying a distinct molecular identifier. Reads with shared molecular identifiers were discarded instead of being binned into consensus sequences. MiTCR, set to a Q25 quality threshold and the strictest error-elimination algorithm, was used for CDR3 identification, clonotype clustering and error correction. A nonparametric unseen species model using Euler transformation provided a lower-bound estimate of total TCR beta diversity. TCRdb itself trimmed the public reads at Q25 with fastp, ran MiXCR and retained productive beta chains. Every distinct CDR3 protein forms one entry, paired with its most common genes and DNA. These V and J calls originate from TCRdb's pipeline instead of the authors' own analysis. The sample table records 700,000 to 850,000 distinct CDR3 sequences; around 36% of these occur just once. Jointly, the top ten make up roughly 13% of the sample.

This record belongs to a study of blood T cells in healthy people across ages (dated by TCRdb to about 2015). General notes on the study: Template switching captured roughly one uniquely barcoded TCR beta cDNA molecule per two T cells in model experiments. Age-related changes in TCR beta repertoire diversity were measured in the study by deep sequencing normalized with unique cDNA molecular identifiers. The donors were divided into four age groups: young (average around 16 years), middle-aged (around 37), aged (approximately 59) and long-lived (82). To avoid experimental bias, donors of different ages were distributed randomly across sequencing lanes. The study analyzed two additional independent replicas of 1 million unique cDNA reads from the same blood draw for two donors, one aged 18 to 30 and one aged 80 or older. The study at large found these results: Conclusive comparison of naive and antigen-experienced compartments was prevented by the profiling of bulk unsorted PBMCs. Estimates of total diversity based on one million sequenced T cells were considered lower bounds and underestimates. Observed TCR beta diversity per million T cells fell roughly linearly with age, and a significant reduction was already apparent by age approximately 40. The CMV infection status of donors was not known, potentially confounding age-related changes in expanded clonotypes. Observed TCR beta diversity correlated strongly with the percentage of naive T cells measured by flow cytometry. Compared with the aged group, the long-lived group had more naive CD4+ T cells, fewer expanded clones and increased TCR diversity, a pattern suggesting age selection.

The clonotype was recovered from a man aged 18 to 29 in good health. Sequencing used blood. The chain is assembled from TRBV12-3 or TRBV12-4 and TRBJ1-2, with 12 central nucleotides matching TRBD1. The bases read TGTGCCAGAAGCCTAGGGACAGGGGGCGGTGGCTACACCTTC. Its product reads: CARSLGTGGGGYTF.